The clone carrying this TCR beta chain was seen only once. Its target is not known. This specimen belongs to a study of cytomegalovirus exposure and HLA in healthy donors. Overall study results and limits: In most subjects, TCR beta sequences reportedly gave accurate predictions of HLA-A and HLA-B alleles. Segments of the TCR beta V type were, in most cases, productive about 87% or about 30% of the time in an earlier analysis.

Researchers ran the PCR with 60 Vbeta and 13 Jbeta primers. The protocol was immunoSEQ multiplex PCR, while the TCRdb copy is restricted to in-frame clones and leaves out a portion. The sample lists 150,000 to 200,000 clones, under 80% occurring once. V was shortened by 6 bases and J by 2 bases, with 11 bases between the two germline ends. Germline lookup yields CDR1 LNHNV and CDR2 YYDKDF (reference sequence). This CDR3 contains 14 residues. This chain joins TRBV15 and TRBJ1-3, with TRBD1 as a possible D gene (6 bases). The sample consisted of PBMCs. The source of this sequence is a female donor in good health and CMV-seronegative. The CDR3 region is CATRLQGAGNTIYF. The CDR3 nucleotides read TGTGCCACCAGATTACAGGGTGCTGGAAACACCATATATTTT. The full variable domain, in which reference TRBV15 and TRBJ1-3 provide the parts outside the CDR3, is DAMVIQNPRYQVTQFGKPVTLSCSQTLNHNVMYWYQQKSSQAPKLLFHYYDKDFNNEADTPDNFQSRRPNTSFCFLDIRSPGLGDTAMYLCATRLQGAGNTIYFGEGSWLTVV.